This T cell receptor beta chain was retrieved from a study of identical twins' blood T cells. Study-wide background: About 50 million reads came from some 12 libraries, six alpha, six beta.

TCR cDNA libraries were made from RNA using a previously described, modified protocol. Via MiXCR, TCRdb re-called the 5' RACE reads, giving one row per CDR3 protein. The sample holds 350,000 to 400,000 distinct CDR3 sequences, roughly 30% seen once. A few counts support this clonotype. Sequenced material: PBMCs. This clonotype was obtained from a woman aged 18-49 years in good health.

CDR3 nucleotides: TGCGCCAGCAGCTCACAGGGGATGGGTGCGGATGAGACCCAGTACTTC. Translation gives CASSSQGMGADETQYF. This chain links TRBV5-1 with TRBJ2-5; 7 bases are shared with TRBD1. The germline V gene encodes CDR1 SGHRS and CDR2 YFSETQ. V was clipped by 3 bases and J by 5 bases; unmatched bases: 13. The CDR3 has 16 residues.